This T cell receptor (beta chain) was documented in a study of blood T cell repertoires in COVID-19. About the research overall: PBMCs, B-cell-depleted T cells, or T cells were the source of the cDNA or gDNA that made up the material.

The CDR3 sequence is 15 residues long. Deletions cut 12 bases from V and 5 bases from J, with 24 bases between. Germline CDR1 is KGHDR and CDR2 is SFDVKD. Authors' data handling: How many nucleated cells were present was estimated from reference gene primer amplification. Measured with immunoSEQ multiplex PCR; TCRdb has only the in-frame clones, and not every one. D and trimming come from the DNA, and the V and J calls and clone size come from that table. Among approximately 220,000 clones listed, 86% were seen once. Researchers sorted participants into cohorts using their self-reported clinical history.

The sequenced sample consisted of PBMCs or T cells enriched from blood (not recorded which). V is TRBV24-1 and J is TRBJ2-5, with D perhaps matching TRBD2 (7 bases). This TCR came from a woman between 35 and 50 years old with acute COVID-19. The CDR3 region has the DNA TGTGCCCCAAGGCCTATCGGGGGGCCGCGGGAGACCCAGTACTTC. It specifies CAPRPIGGPRETQYF.